This T cell receptor beta chain was sequenced in a study of control samples from healthy donors and cancer patients. The CDR3 is 14 residues long. Germline CDR1 is LNHDA and CDR2 is SQIVND (reference sequence). Deletions cut 8 bases from V and 2 bases from J, with 15 bases between. The data were produced by immunoSEQ multiplex PCR, yet TCRdb's version contains in-frame clones alone and is incomplete. The table has 200,000 to 250,000 clones, just under 95% seen once. This clone was found a few times. The chain uses TRBV19 and TRBJ2-5; TRBD2 might be the D (5 bases). What was sequenced was blood. The sequence came from a middle-aged man in good health. The CDR3 DNA follows: TGTGCCAGTCGACCCACGGGCGGGCAAGAGACCCAGTACTTC. It codes for CASRPTGGQETQYF.